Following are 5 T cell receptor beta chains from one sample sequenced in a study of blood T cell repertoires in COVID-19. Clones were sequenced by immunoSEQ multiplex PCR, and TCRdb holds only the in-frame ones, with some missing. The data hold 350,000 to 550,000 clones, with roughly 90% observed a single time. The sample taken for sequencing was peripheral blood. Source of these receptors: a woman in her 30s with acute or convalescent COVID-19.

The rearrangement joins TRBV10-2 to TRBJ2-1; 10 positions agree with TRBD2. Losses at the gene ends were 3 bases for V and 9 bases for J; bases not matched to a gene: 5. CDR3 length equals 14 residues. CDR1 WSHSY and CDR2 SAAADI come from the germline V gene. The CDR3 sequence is CASSDRVAGGEQFF. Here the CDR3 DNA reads TGCGCCAGCAGTGATAGGGTAGCGGGGGGTGAGCAGTTCTTC.

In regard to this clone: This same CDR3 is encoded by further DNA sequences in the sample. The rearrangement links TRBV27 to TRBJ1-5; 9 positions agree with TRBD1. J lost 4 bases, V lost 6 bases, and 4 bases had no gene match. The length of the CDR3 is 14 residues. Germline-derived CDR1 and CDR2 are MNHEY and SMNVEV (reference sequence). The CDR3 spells CASRDRGTNQPQHF. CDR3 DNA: TGTGCCAGCAGGGACAGGGGAACTAATCAGCCCCAGCATTTT.

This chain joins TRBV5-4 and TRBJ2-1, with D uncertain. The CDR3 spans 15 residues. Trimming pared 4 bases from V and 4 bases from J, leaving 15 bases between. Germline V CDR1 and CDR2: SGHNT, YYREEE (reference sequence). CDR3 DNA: TGTGCCAGCAGCAAGACTCCGTGGATATACAATGAGCAGTTCTTC. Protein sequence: CASSKTPWIYNEQFF.

CDR3 in amino acids: CASSFGEGNSGNTIYF. CDR3 coding DNA: TGTGCCAGCAGCTTTGGGGAGGGTAACTCTGGAAACACCATATATTTT. This chain links TRBV7-8 with TRBJ1-3, with no clear D. CDR1 is SGHVS, CDR2 FQNEAQ, per germline. The CDR3 consists of 16 residues. The germline V and J ends were trimmed by 3 bases and 0 bases, with 12 bases remaining between them.

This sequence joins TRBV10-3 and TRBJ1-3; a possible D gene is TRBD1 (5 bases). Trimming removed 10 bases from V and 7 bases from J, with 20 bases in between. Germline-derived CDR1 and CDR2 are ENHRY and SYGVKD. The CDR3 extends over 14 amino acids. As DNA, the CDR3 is TGTGCCACACGGGACGGACTATCGTTGAACACCATATATTTT. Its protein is CATRDGLSLNTIYF.